This T cell receptor beta chain emerged from a study of T cell changes during pregnancy in multiple sclerosis. Some clones are missing from TCRdb's copy, which holds only in-frame ones; the method was immunoSEQ multiplex PCR. The table shows around 47,000 clones, with approximately 96% occurring only once. Germline V gives CDR1 SGDLS, CDR2 YYNGEE. This CDR3 region has 13 residues. V lost 0 bases, J lost 13 bases, and 13 bases lay in between. The chain links TRBV9 to TRBJ1-4; D is perhaps TRBD1 (6 bases). The receptor was isolated from a female donor with multiple sclerosis, enrolled in a pregnancy study. This specimen was peripheral blood, taken in the second trimester of pregnancy. The CDR3 region is CASSVVEGGSLFF. CDR3 coding DNA: TGTGCCAGCAGCGTAGTAGAGGGGGGGTCACTGTTTTTT.